This is a list of T cell receptor beta chains from one sample in a study of blood T cells in healthy people across ages. TCRdb called the 5' RACE reads again in MiXCR, with one record for every CDR3 protein. The sample records roughly 1 million distinct CDR3 sequences, under 30% being singletons. These data are also associated with another study on T cells of mothers and their children.

Sample: blood. Receptors originate from a girl aged 2 to 9 in good health. Both conserved end residues are part of each CDR3. Fields, in order: V gene, J gene, CDR3 protein.

V gene: TRBV7-9
J gene: TRBJ1-1
CDR3 protein: CASSTTGYTEAFF

V gene: TRBV4-2
J gene: .
CDR3 protein: CASSQVGVQAYEQYF

V gene: TRBV12-3/TRBV12-4
J gene: TRBJ1-4
CDR3 protein: CASSPPTGSNEKLFF

V gene: TRBV7-9
J gene: TRBJ2-5
CDR3 protein: CASSSGSEETQYF

V gene: TRBV2
J gene: TRBJ1-5
CDR3 protein: CASSEWGQGGSPQHF

V gene: TRBV3-1
J gene: TRBJ2-6
CDR3 protein: CASSPRLQAYDSGANVLTF

V gene: TRBV12-3/TRBV12-4
J gene: TRBJ2-4
CDR3 protein: CASSYVGSVNIQYF

V gene: TRBV6-6
J gene: TRBJ2-7
CDR3 protein: CASTENLRGRFNEQYF

V gene: TRBV7-2
J gene: TRBJ2-1
CDR3 protein: CASSFSLQNEQFF

V gene: TRBV29-1
J gene: TRBJ2-1
CDR3 protein: CSAWGVVPLDEQFF

V gene: TRBV6-5
J gene: TRBJ2-3
CDR3 protein: CASSYSAHWGTDTQYF

V gene: TRBV7-2
J gene: TRBJ2-5
CDR3 protein: CASSASGKSQETQYF

V gene: TRBV12-3/TRBV12-4
J gene: TRBJ1-6
CDR3 protein: CASSSDRKYSPLHF

V gene: TRBV3-1
J gene: TRBJ2-7
CDR3 protein: CVSSQPSTGRDEQYF

V gene: TRBV15
J gene: TRBJ2-6
CDR3 protein: CATSRDISGANVLTF

V gene: TRBV6-2/TRBV6-3
J gene: TRBJ2-5
CDR3 protein: CASSYSGGALWPQYF

V gene: TRBV7-9
J gene: TRBJ1-1
CDR3 protein: CASSFAQTGGSEAFF

V gene: TRBV9
J gene: TRBJ1-5
CDR3 protein: CASSPPDSPNQPQHF

V gene: TRBV20-1
J gene: TRBJ1-5
CDR3 protein: CSAVIGQDYQPQHF

V gene: TRBV29-1
J gene: TRBJ2-1
CDR3 protein: CGAEGSGEQFF

V gene: TRBV4-3
J gene: TRBJ1-2
CDR3 protein: CASSRTVNREAQGYTF

V gene: TRBV25-1
J gene: TRBJ1-2
CDR3 protein: CASSFLHGGYTF

V gene: TRBV6-6
J gene: TRBJ2-3
CDR3 protein: CASSALAGGRDTQYF

V gene: TRBV12-3/TRBV12-4
J gene: TRBJ1-2
CDR3 protein: CASSPGTEFSGYGYTF

V gene: TRBV11-1
J gene: TRBJ1-1
CDR3 protein: CASSLGGYDTEAFF

V gene: TRBV4-1
J gene: TRBJ2-7
CDR3 protein: CASSGQRMSEQYF

V gene: TRBV12-3/TRBV12-4
J gene: TRBJ2-3
CDR3 protein: CASSYAPADTQYF

V gene: TRBV4-2
J gene: TRBJ2-7
CDR3 protein: CASSQVSYYEQYF

V gene: TRBV5-1
J gene: TRBJ2-2
CDR3 protein: CASLGPANTGELFF

V gene: TRBV24-1
J gene: TRBJ1-1
CDR3 protein: CANRDRVVAFF

V gene: TRBV7-9
J gene: TRBJ1-1
CDR3 protein: CASSRMGDGEAFF

V gene: TRBV3-1
J gene: TRBJ2-2
CDR3 protein: CASSQVLAATGELFF

V gene: TRBV20-1
J gene: TRBJ2-1
CDR3 protein: CSAPLGGSYNEQFF

V gene: TRBV12-3/TRBV12-4
J gene: .
CDR3 protein: CASSTEDSLDEQFF

V gene: TRBV6-5
J gene: TRBJ2-1
CDR3 protein: CASSLEPNSYNEQFF

V gene: TRBV7-2
J gene: TRBJ2-3
CDR3 protein: CASSAYSGSSQYF

V gene: TRBV12-3/TRBV12-4
J gene: TRBJ2-5
CDR3 protein: CAISLAGHQETQYF

V gene: TRBV7-9
J gene: .
CDR3 protein: CASRPTTSWGYSRSETQYF

V gene: TRBV29-1
J gene: TRBJ1-2
CDR3 protein: CSAPRGDWGYTF

V gene: TRBV7-9
J gene: TRBJ2-3
CDR3 protein: CASSFPGGDTQYF

V gene: TRBV7-3
J gene: TRBJ2-1
CDR3 protein: CASSLSGNEQFF

V gene: TRBV7-2
J gene: .
CDR3 protein: CASSLGLGNEQFF

V gene: TRBV3-1
J gene: TRBJ1-4
CDR3 protein: CASSQITPRGAGKLFF

V gene: TRBV15
J gene: TRBJ2-5
CDR3 protein: CATSTYRGLGETQYF

V gene: TRBV11-3
J gene: TRBJ2-7
CDR3 protein: CASSLVPWTSDDEQYF

V gene: TRBV28
J gene: TRBJ2-5
CDR3 protein: CASSLRERQTQYF

V gene: TRBV12-3/TRBV12-4
J gene: TRBJ1-2
CDR3 protein: CASRPDRGNGYTF

V gene: TRBV6-2/TRBV6-3
J gene: TRBJ1-1
CDR3 protein: CASSYSTREMNTEAFF

V gene: TRBV7-2
J gene: TRBJ2-5
CDR3 protein: CASSLVLGIETQYF